The sequence of this T cell receptor (beta chain) was determined in a study of T cells in Graves' hyperthyroidism and ophthalmopathy. Study-level points and caveats: Most clonotypes expanded in the thyroid (above 0.001) were also present in blood.

Trimming removed 0 bases from V and 3 bases from J, with 15 bases in between. Germline V gives CDR1 SGHRS, CDR2 YFSETQ. CDR3 length: 16 residues. Amplification yielded TCR beta CDR3 regions, with RNA transcripts as the source. In the first-round RT-PCR of the TCR CDR3, the HTBI primer set was used. TCRdb fed the multiplex PCR reads into MiXCR, producing one record per CDR3 protein. The sample includes some 600,000 distinct CDR3 sequences, 46% seen only once; the top ten take roughly 8.2%. This clonotype appeared many times. Its antigen is still unknown. The chain uses TRBV5-1 and TRBJ1-2; D call uncertain. This sequence originates from a woman aged 18-29 years with Graves' hyperthyroidism. Sequencing input: peripheral blood or thyroid tissue (not recorded which). CDR3 sequence: CASSLAGGKGHYGYTF. CDR3 in DNA: TGCGCCAGCAGCTTGGCCGGTGGTAAGGGCCACTATGGCTACACCTTC.